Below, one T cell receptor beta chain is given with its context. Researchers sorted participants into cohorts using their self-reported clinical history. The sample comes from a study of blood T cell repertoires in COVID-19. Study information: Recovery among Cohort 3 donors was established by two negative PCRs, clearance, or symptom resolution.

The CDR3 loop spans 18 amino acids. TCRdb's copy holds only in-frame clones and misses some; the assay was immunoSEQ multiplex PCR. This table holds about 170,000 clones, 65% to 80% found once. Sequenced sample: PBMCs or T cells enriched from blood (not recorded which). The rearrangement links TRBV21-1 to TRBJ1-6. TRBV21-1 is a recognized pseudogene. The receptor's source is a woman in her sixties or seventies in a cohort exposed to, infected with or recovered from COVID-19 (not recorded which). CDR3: CASSKKATSGSYNSPLHF. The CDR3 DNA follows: TGTGCCAGCAGCAAAAAGGCGACGAGCGGCTCCTATAATTCACCCCTCCACTTT.